This T cell receptor (beta chain) was recovered during a study of blood T cells in healthy people across ages. Looking at the study overall: In model experiments, template switching was able to capture about one barcoded beta molecule for every two T cells that were present.

In its sample, this clonotype was seen a few times. What it binds is unknown. A second PCR of 7 to 11 cycles used a sample-barcoded 5' primer and a J-beta primer mix. TCRdb called the 5' RACE reads again in MiXCR, with one record for every CDR3 protein. The sample consists of about 970,000 distinct CDR3 sequences, 51% of them appearing once. Study-wide results and limits: Long-lived and aged donors differed, with more naive CD4+ cells and higher diversity in the long-lived. Estimates of diversity drawn from one million T cells were considered underestimates.

Source material: blood. The source is a woman aged 60-75 years in good health.

The CDR3 loop is CASSPGDGRTDTQYF. CDR3 nucleotides: TGTGCCAGCAGCCCCGGGGACGGGAGGACAGATACGCAGTATTTT. The chain is built from TRBV3-1 and TRBJ2-3; 7 positions match TRBD2. V lost 4 bases, J lost 3 bases, and 7 bases stayed unmatched. Germline V gene data show CDR1 as LGHDT and CDR2 as YNNKEL (reference sequence). There are 15 residues in the CDR3.